Following are 18 T cell receptor beta chains from one sample sequenced in a study of CD8+ T cells in alopecia areata. Following RNA extraction, reverse transcription yielded cDNA that acted as the sequencing template. The assay was immunoSEQ multiplex PCR, and TCRdb's table has in-frame clones only and misses some. Among some 180,000 clones listed, approximately 49% were seen once. Indicated treatment: oral pan-JAK inhibitor, 5-10 mg twice daily. Here the sequenced sample was CD8+ T cells sorted from blood, taken at approximately week 52, from a patient treated with tofacitinib. The receptor source for this set is a human donor with alopecia areata.

The V call is TRBV5-1, the J call TRBJ2-3; D unresolved. V lost 1 base and J 5 bases, leaving 20 bases between the germline ends. The germline CDR1 and CDR2 sequences are SGHRS and YFSETQ. The CDR3 is made up of 17 amino acids. The CDR3 sequence: CASSLSIIGSMLDTQYF. CDR3 bases: TGCGCCAGCAGCTTGTCAATTATTGGGTCGATGTTAGATACGCAGTATTTT.

The chain has TRBV7-8 and TRBJ2-2; the D is unclear. Germline values: CDR1 SGHVS, CDR2 FQNEAQ. The V end was cut by 1 base, the J end by 3 bases, with 3 bases between. This CDR3 comprises 13 residues. The CDR3 loop is CASSLGHTGELFF. CDR3 DNA: TGTGCCAGCAGCTTAGGGCACACCGGGGAGCTGTTTTTT.

The rearrangement uses TRBV4-1 and TRBJ2-1; no clear D. Per the germline V gene, CDR1 is MGHRA and CDR2 is YSYEKL. Trimming left V 1 base short and J 7 bases short, with 8 bases between. CDR3 length: 13 amino acids. This chain's CDR3 is CASSQVNGNEQFF. CDR3 nucleotide sequence: TGCGCCAGCAGCCAAGTCAACGGAAATGAGCAGTTCTTC.

This rearrangement joins TRBV29-1 to TRBJ2-7; 8 bases match TRBD1. The V segment lost 6 bases and the J segment 2 bases; nucleotides outside the gene matches: 3. The germline gives CDR1 SQVTM, CDR2 ANQGSEA. The CDR3 runs to 12 residues. CDR3 sequence reads: CSVMTGAYEQYF. The CDR3 DNA is TGCAGCGTCATGACAGGGGCCTACGAGCAGTACTTC.

The rearrangement uses TRBV7-9 and TRBJ2-3; D remains ambiguous. CDR1 SEHNR and CDR2 FQNEAQ come from the germline V gene (reference sequence). The CDR3 totals 13 residues. V was shortened by 5 bases and J by 2 bases, with 8 bases between the two germline ends. The CDR3 region is CASSPENTDTQYF. Written as DNA, the CDR3 is TGTGCCAGCAGCCCCGAGAACACAGATACGCAGTATTTT.

V and J are TRBV30 and TRBJ2-1; 7 nucleotides agree with TRBD1. The J segment lost 3 bases and the V segment lost 5 bases, leaving 10 bases of the junction unmatched. Looked up from germline, CDR1 is GTSNPN and CDR2 is SVGIG (reference sequence). The CDR3 contains 15 residues. The CDR3 nucleotides read TGTGCCTGGCGTACCGGGACAGAAAACTACAATGAGCAGTTCTTC. Protein: CAWRTGTENYNEQFF.

The V call is TRBV30, the J call TRBJ2-7, with 7 positions matching TRBD1. The CDR3 runs 13 residues. Trimming cost V 0 bases and J 3 bases; bases outside gene matches: 2. Germline lookup yields CDR1 GTSNPN and CDR2 SVGIG (reference sequence). The CDR3 nucleotides read TGTGCCTGGAGTGTAACAGGGGACTACGAGCAGTACTTC. Translation: CAWSVTGDYEQYF.

This clone was counted between two and nine times. The rearrangement links TRBV13 to TRBJ1-2; D uncertain. Trimming removed 6 bases at V and 3 bases at J, with 14 bases between. This CDR3 has 14 amino acids. The germline V gene has CDR1 PRHDT and CDR2 FYEKMQ (reference sequence). The DNA for the CDR3 is TGTGCCAGCAGTACTGAGGACCGATACTATGGCTACACCTTC. Protein: CASSTEDRYYGYTF. The full variable domain, its missing parts supplied by reference TRBV13 and TRBJ1-2, is AAGVIQSPRHLIKEKRETATLKCYPIPRHDTVYWYQQGPGQDPQFLISFYEKMQSDKGSIPDRFSAQQFSDYHSELNMSSLELGDSALYFCASSTEDRYYGYTFGSGTRLTVV.

The chain has TRBV27 and TRBJ1-1, with D perhaps matching TRBD1 (6 bases). V dropped 1 base and J dropped 3 bases, with 18 bases sitting between them. The CDR3 contains 17 residues. Germline V lookup: CDR1 MNHEY, CDR2 SMNVEV (reference sequence). CDR3 coding DNA: TGTGCCAGCAGTTTATTGGGCCCCCGGGGGGCAGACACTGAAGCTTTCTTT. It is translated as CASSLLGPRGADTEAFF.

The rearrangement links TRBV29-1 to TRBJ1-4; no clear D. V was pared by 7 bases and J by 3 bases, with 15 bases between. Germline V gene sequence: CDR1 SQVTM, CDR2 ANQGSEA. This CDR3 contains 14 residues. The CDR3 sequence is CSGLDGSANEKLFF. DNA of the CDR3: TGCAGCGGCCTGGATGGGTCTGCTAATGAAAAACTGTTTTTT.

This clone was seen a few times. The chain has TRBV11-2 and TRBJ2-7; the D is unclear. CDR3 length: 12 residues. Germline values: CDR1 SGHAT, CDR2 FQNNGV. The V gene lost 1 base and the J gene lost 2 bases, with 3 bases spanning the gap. The CDR3, as DNA: TGTGCCAGCAGCTTAGGGACCTACGAGCAGTACTTC. Translation: CASSLGTYEQYF.

This sequence joins TRBV7-2 and TRBJ2-5; weak D call: TRBD1 (7 bases). The length of the CDR3 is 15 residues. Germline CDR1 reads SGHTA; CDR2 reads FQGNSA. Deletions cut 3 bases from V and 2 bases from J, with 13 bases between. As DNA, the CDR3 is TGTGCCAGCAGCTTGCAGGGGGGACAACAAGAGACCCAGTACTTC. Its protein product is CASSLQGGQQETQYF.

Only a few counts were recorded for this clone. This sequence joins TRBV6-4 and TRBJ2-3; D call uncertain. Trimming removed 2 bases at V and 2 bases at J, with 5 bases between. The CDR3 length is 13 residues. CDR1 is MRHNA, CDR2 SNTAGT, per germline. CDR3 sequence reads: CASSDRPTDTQYF. The CDR3 coding sequence is TGTGCCAGCAGTGACCGACCCACAGATACGCAGTATTTT.

The V call is TRBV19, the J call TRBJ2-7, with 7 bases fitting TRBD1. The length of the CDR3 is 14 residues. From germline, CDR1 is LNHDA and CDR2 SQIVND (reference sequence). V trimming: 6 bases; J trimming: 7 bases; junction bases outside the gene matches: 12. The CDR3 DNA sequence: TGTGCCAGTAGCGAACAGGGGACCTTGAGGGAGCAGTACTTC. This codes for CASSEQGTLREQYF.

The rearrangement uses TRBV7-8 and TRBJ2-5, with TRBD1 matching 7 bases. With 5 bases clipped from V and 3 bases from J, the junction kept 3 bases outside the gene matches. Germline assignment: CDR1 SGHVS and CDR2 FQNEAQ. This CDR3 is built from 13 residues. CDR3 sequence: CASSRDSEETQYF. The CDR3 DNA sequence: TGTGCCAGCAGCCGGGACAGCGAAGAGACCCAGTACTTC.

The chain uses TRBV29-1 and TRBJ1-1, with D tentatively TRBD1 (5 bases). Germline-derived CDR1 and CDR2 are SQVTM and ANQGSEA. The CDR3 totals 13 residues. The ends were cut back, 4 bases at V and 5 bases at J, with 14 bases in the middle. The CDR3 here is CSVGGGWGTEAFF. The CDR3 DNA follows: TGCAGCGTTGGTGGGGGATGGGGGACTGAAGCTTTCTTT. The whole variable domain, filled in from reference TRBV29-1 and TRBJ1-1, reads SAVISQKPSRDICQRGTSLTIQCQVDSQVTMMFWYRQQPGQSLTLIATANQGSEATYESGFVIDKFPISRPNLTFSTLTVSNMSPEDSSIYLCSVGGGWGTEAFFGQGTRLTVV.

The chain carries TRBV7-2 and TRBJ2-4; 9 bases map to TRBD2. CDR3 length: 13 amino acids. Germline V gives CDR1 SGHTA, CDR2 FQGNSA. Germline trimming cut 2 bases from V and 11 bases from J; bases unmatched to any gene: 4. The CDR3 region has the DNA TGTGCCAGCAGCTTAAGCGGCGGGGGGGTTCAGTACTTC. As protein: CASSLSGGGVQYF.

The gene calls are TRBV7-8 and TRBJ2-3, with D perhaps given as TRBD1 or TRBD2 (5 bases each). V was shortened by 1 base and J by 5 bases, with 13 bases between the two germline ends. CDR3 length equals 15 residues. Germline CDR1 reads SGHVS; CDR2 reads FQNEAQ. This chain's CDR3 is CASSLGDPSRDTQYF. The CDR3 bases are TGTGCCAGCAGCTTAGGGGACCCATCCAGAGATACGCAGTATTTT.